Listed below are T cell receptor beta chains from one sample, sequenced in a study of T cells in localized non-small cell lung cancer. This table comes from immunoSEQ multiplex PCR, and its TCRdb copy is limited to in-frame clones, with some not included. The sample carries about 78,000 clones, 70% to 90% recorded once. The sample consisted of peripheral blood, taken before any cancer treatment. The receptors were gathered from a man aged 35 to 69 with stage I lung adenocarcinoma. Each CDR3 is given with its conserved first and last residue. D genes are given only for firm matches. Size is omitted from some rows. Given values are once, few, many or a class for expanded clones.

V: TRBV9; J: TRBJ1-1; size: .; D: .; CDR3: CASSVEGLDTEAFF; DNA: TGTGCCAGCAGCGTAGAAGGTCTCGACACTGAAGCTTTCTTT
V: TRBV7-3; J: TRBJ2-1; size: .; D: TRBD2; CDR3: CASSAFLAGGQGEQFF; DNA: TGTGCCAGCAGCGCTTTTTTAGCGGGGGGGCAGGGTGAGCAGTTCTTC
V: TRBV19; J: TRBJ2-7; size: once; D: TRBD2; CDR3: CASSMTGGPHEQYF; DNA: TGTGCCAGTAGTATGACGGGAGGGCCCCACGAGCAGTACTTC
V: TRBV7-9; J: TRBJ2-1; size: .; D: .; CDR3: CASSLMVGLSWFF; DNA: TGTGCCAGCAGCTTAATGGTCGGGTTATCGTGGTTCTTC
V: TRBV28; J: TRBJ2-7; size: .; D: TRBD2; CDR3: CASTGLAGSYEQYF; DNA: TGTGCCAGCACCGGACTAGCGGGATCCTACGAGCAGTACTTC
V: TRBV6-5; J: TRBJ2-7; size: .; D: TRBD1; CDR3: CASSAGTASYEQYF; DNA: TGTGCCAGCAGCGCCGGGACAGCCTCCTACGAGCAGTACTTC
V: TRBV28; J: TRBJ2-2; size: once; D: .; CDR3: CASSFGGGELFF; DNA: TGTGCCAGCAGTTTCGGGGGCGGGGAGCTGTTTTTT
V: TRBV9; J: TRBJ2-3; size: .; D: TRBD2; CDR3: CASSVREGLDTQYF; DNA: TGTGCCAGCAGCGTAAGGGAGGGATTAGATACGCAGTATTTT
V: TRBV29-1; J: TRBJ2-1; size: .; D: TRBD1; CDR3: CSGDRGLTEQFF; DNA: TGCAGCGGGGACAGGGGGTTGACTGAGCAGTTCTTC
V: TRBV7-3; J: TRBJ2-1; size: .; D: TRBD2; CDR3: CASSSPTSGYNEQFF; DNA: TGTGCCAGCAGCTCGCCGACTAGCGGGTACAATGAGCAGTTCTTC
V: TRBV7-2; J: TRBJ1-4; size: .; D: TRBD1; CDR3: CASSLQGQSNEKVVFF; DNA: TGTGCCAGCAGCTTACAGGGACAGTCTAATGAAAAGGTGGTGTTTTTT
V: TRBV30; J: TRBJ1-2; size: .; D: .; CDR3: CAWSVYGGYTF; DNA: TGTGCCTGGAGTGTTTATGGTGGCTACACCTTC
V: TRBV4-1; J: TRBJ1-1; size: .; D: .; CDR3: CASSRGVGTEAFF; DNA: TGCGCCAGCTCCCGGGGGGTAGGCACTGAAGCTTTCTTT
V: TRBV30; J: TRBJ2-2; size: .; D: .; CDR3: CAWSALLFTNTGELFF; DNA: TGTGCCTGGAGCGCTCTTCTCTTTACGAACACCGGGGAGCTGTTTTTT
V: TRBV7-6; J: TRBJ2-5; size: .; D: TRBD2; CDR3: CASSPLSGGAWTQYF; DNA: TGTGCCAGCAGTCCACTTAGCGGGGGGGCCTGGACCCAGTACTTC
V: TRBV27; J: TRBJ2-5; size: .; D: TRBD2; CDR3: CASSSPGLAEETQYF; DNA: TGTGCCAGCAGTTCCCCTGGACTAGCGGAAGAGACCCAGTACTTC
V: TRBV7-9; J: TRBJ2-3; size: .; D: .; CDR3: CASSPRRGGQENRTDTQYF; DNA: TGTGCCAGCAGCCCCCGAAGAGGGGGTCAGGAGAACAGGACAGATACGCAGTATTTT
V: TRBV19; J: TRBJ1-2; size: .; D: .; CDR3: CASKPAYYGYTF; DNA: TGTGCCAGTAAACCGGCCTACTATGGCTACACCTTC
V: TRBV29-1; J: TRBJ2-3; size: .; D: .; CDR3: CSVEGLLGYTDTQYF; DNA: TGCAGCGTTGAAGGACTATTAGGTTACACAGATACGCAGTATTTT
V: TRBV7-9; J: TRBJ1-2; size: .; D: .; CDR3: CASSPGWDGYTF; DNA: TGTGCCAGCAGTCCCGGTTGGGATGGCTACACCTTC
V: TRBV6-6; J: TRBJ2-7; size: .; D: TRBD1; CDR3: CASSSKTGGYEQYF; DNA: TGTGCCAGCAGTTCCAAAACAGGGGGCTACGAGCAGTACTTC
V: TRBV27; J: TRBJ2-1; size: .; D: .; CDR3: CASSPRGSSYNEQFF; DNA: TGTGCCAGCAGCCCCCGTGGGTCTTCCTACAATGAGCAGTTCTTC
V: TRBV6-6; J: TRBJ2-7; size: .; D: .; CDR3: CASQPRQDRLRYEQYF; DNA: TGTGCCAGCCAACCAAGACAGGACAGACTACGGTACGAGCAGTACTTC
V: TRBV6-5; J: TRBJ2-7; size: .; D: TRBD1; CDR3: CASSLPGRGRYEQYF; DNA: TGTGCCAGCAGCCTACCGGGCAGGGGGCGGTACGAGCAGTACTTC
V: TRBV5-1; J: TRBJ2-1; size: .; D: TRBD2; CDR3: CASSSPKGETSGSWNEQFF; DNA: TGCGCCAGCAGCTCTCCGAAGGGGGAGACTAGCGGGAGTTGGAATGAGCAGTTCTTC
V: TRBV6-5; J: TRBJ2-5; size: .; D: .; CDR3: CASSYSFQGRETQYF; DNA: TGTGCCAGCAGTTACTCGTTTCAGGGAAGGGAGACCCAGTACTTC
V: TRBV19; J: TRBJ1-6; size: .; D: .; CDR3: CASSLMGDSYNSPLHF; DNA: TGTGCCAGTAGTCTAATGGGAGACTCCTATAATTCACCCCTCCACTTT
V: TRBV29-1; J: TRBJ2-7; size: .; D: .; CDR3: CSVEGPQVRGSYEQYF; DNA: TGCAGCGTTGAGGGGCCTCAGGTTCGCGGTTCCTACGAGCAGTACTTC
V: TRBV2; J: TRBJ1-5; size: .; D: .; CDR3: CASSEWGAINQPQHF; DNA: TGTGCCAGCAGTGAATGGGGGGCCATCAATCAGCCCCAGCATTTT
V: TRBV7-3; J: TRBJ1-3; size: .; D: .; CDR3: CASSLTGARGDTIYF; DNA: TGTGCCAGCAGCCTAACAGGAGCCAGGGGAGACACCATATATTTT
V: TRBV4-2; J: TRBJ2-7; size: few; D: .; CDR3: CASSSEGRYEQYF; DNA: TGTGCCAGCAGCTCCGAAGGGCGCTACGAGCAGTACTTC
V: TRBV28; J: TRBJ1-1; size: .; D: .; CDR3: CASSLDTEAFF; DNA: TGTGCCAGCAGTTTAGACACTGAAGCTTTCTTT
V: TRBV4-1; J: TRBJ1-5; size: .; D: .; CDR3: CASSRERGSNNQPQHF; DNA: TGCGCCAGCAGCCGGGAAAGAGGCAGTAACAATCAGCCCCAGCATTTT
V: TRBV7-9; J: TRBJ2-1; size: .; D: .; CDR3: CASSRRALEEGRNEQFF; DNA: TGTGCCAGCAGCCGACGGGCACTAGAAGAGGGGAGAAATGAGCAGTTCTTC
V: TRBV28; J: TRBJ1-5; size: .; D: TRBD1; CDR3: CASTTGTGVKPQHF; DNA: TGTGCCAGCACCACTGGAACAGGGGTCAAGCCCCAGCATTTT
V: TRBV6-5; J: TRBJ2-1; size: .; D: TRBD2; CDR3: CASSSGTSGRGVGFF; DNA: TGTGCCAGCAGTTCCGGGACTAGCGGGAGGGGGGTTGGATTCTTC
V: TRBV5-1; J: TRBJ2-2; size: .; D: .; CDR3: CASSSLNTGELFF; DNA: TGCGCCAGCAGCTCTCTAAACACCGGGGAGCTGTTTTTT
V: TRBV14; J: TRBJ2-1; size: .; D: TRBD1; CDR3: CASEGQGSRNEQFF; DNA: TGTGCCAGCGAAGGACAGGGGTCTCGGAATGAGCAGTTCTTC
V: TRBV11-2; J: TRBJ1-1; size: .; D: .; CDR3: CASSRSGRTEAFF; DNA: TGTGCCAGCAGCCGATCAGGGAGAACTGAAGCTTTCTTT
V: TRBV28; J: TRBJ2-7; size: .; D: TRBD2; CDR3: CASSQAGVLYEQYF; DNA: TGTGCCAGCAGTCAAGCGGGAGTCTTGTACGAGCAGTACTTC
V: TRBV18; J: TRBJ2-2; size: .; D: TRBD2; CDR3: CASSPMRGAPNTGELFF; DNA: TGTGCCAGCTCACCTATGCGGGGGGCTCCGAACACCGGGGAGCTGTTTTTT
V: TRBV5-4; J: TRBJ2-1; size: .; D: .; CDR3: CASSSKWGGSSYNEQFF; DNA: TGTGCCAGCAGCTCAAAATGGGGCGGCAGCTCCTACAATGAGCAGTTCTTC
V: TRBV27; J: TRBJ2-3; size: .; D: TRBD2; CDR3: CASSLLGSGRLGTDTQYF; DNA: TGTGCCAGCAGTTTATTGGGTAGCGGGAGGTTAGGCACAGATACGCAGTATTTT
V: TRBV6-5; J: TRBJ1-6; size: .; D: .; CDR3: CASFPGRVEGPLHF; DNA: TGTGCCAGCTTCCCGGGGAGGGTGGAAGGACCCCTCCACTTT
V: TRBV13; J: TRBJ2-3; size: .; D: .; CDR3: CASSATKRERGTTDTQYF; DNA: TGTGCCAGCAGCGCTACCAAAAGGGAAAGGGGGACCACAGATACGCAGTATTTT
V: TRBV7-8; J: TRBJ1-2; size: .; D: .; CDR3: CASSLGPGQNYGYTF; DNA: TGTGCCAGCAGCTTAGGGCCCGGACAGAACTATGGCTACACCTTC
V: TRBV6-6; J: TRBJ2-3; size: few; D: .; CDR3: CASSRGGAGRTDTQYF; DNA: TGTGCCAGCAGTAGGGGGGGGGCTGGTCGGACAGATACGCAGTATTTT
V: TRBV4-2; J: TRBJ2-3; size: .; D: TRBD2; CDR3: CASTGGRTDTQYF; DNA: TGTGCCAGCACGGGAGGGAGGACAGATACGCAGTATTTT
V: TRBV28; J: TRBJ2-7; size: .; D: .; CDR3: CASSSYDLSGEQYF; DNA: TGTGCCAGCAGTTCCTACGACTTATCGGGGGAGCAGTACTTC
V: TRBV12-5; J: TRBJ2-5; size: .; D: TRBD1; CDR3: CASGLGGQQETQYF; DNA: TGTGCTAGTGGTTTGGGGGGACAGCAAGAGACCCAGTACTTC
V: TRBV9; J: TRBJ2-1; size: few; D: TRBD2; CDR3: CASSVATVSGSHNEQFF; DNA: TGTGCCAGCAGCGTAGCTACGGTTAGCGGGAGCCACAATGAGCAGTTCTTC
V: TRBV21-1; J: TRBJ2-3; size: .; D: .; CDR3: CASSNRDRGSTDTQYF; DNA: TGTGCCAGCAGCAATCGGGACAGGGGTAGCACAGATACGCAGTATTTT
V: TRBV7-9; J: TRBJ2-1; size: once; D: TRBD1; CDR3: CASSLNTGGPEQFF; DNA: TGTGCCAGCAGCCTCAACACAGGGGGCCCTGAGCAGTTCTTC
V: TRBV27; J: TRBJ1-2; size: .; D: .; CDR3: CASSPQALNYGYTF; DNA: TGTGCCAGCAGTCCCCAGGCGCTCAACTATGGCTACACCTTC
V: TRBV2; J: TRBJ2-3; size: .; D: TRBD1; CDR3: CASMLDRGPDTQYF; DNA: TGTGCCAGCATGTTGGACAGGGGACCAGATACGCAGTATTTT